The next 8 T cell receptor beta chains were all read from a single sample in a study of blood T cell repertoires in COVID-19. Assay used: immunoSEQ multiplex PCR; TCRdb lists only in-frame clones, some missing. The sample holds approximately 350,000 clones, roughly 90% seen once. The sample taken for sequencing was peripheral blood. The receptors come from a woman in her 70s with COVID-19, enrolled during active disease.

The gene calls are TRBV24-1 and TRBJ1-5, with D uncertain. Germline CDR1 is KGHDR and CDR2 is SFDVKD. This CDR3 contains 13 residues. The V gene lost 5 bases and the J gene lost 5 bases, with 9 bases spanning the gap. As DNA, the CDR3 is TGTGCCACCAGTGCAGTGGGAGATCAGCCCCAGCATTTT. It encodes CATSAVGDQPQHF.

This rearrangement joins TRBV27 to TRBJ1-1; a weak D match, TRBD1 (6 bases). Germline CDR1 and CDR2: MNHEY and SMNVEV (reference sequence). This CDR3 has 14 amino acids. Trimming left V 5 bases short and J 5 bases short, with 15 bases between. The CDR3 region is CASSAGQGWTEAFF. CDR3 sequence (DNA): TGTGCCAGCAGTGCGGGTCAGGGGTGGACTGAAGCTTTCTTT.

This clone was counted a single time. The V and J genes are TRBV25-1 and TRBJ1-2, with D hard to call. The CDR3 consists of 18 residues. Germline V gene lookup returns CDR1 MGHDK and CDR2 SYGVNS. V lost 6 bases to trimming and J lost 2 bases, with 25 bases between them. The CDR3 coding sequence is TGTGCCAGCAGCGCCTGGACGGACCCCTTGACGGGGAACTATGGCTACACCTTC. Translated, it gives CASSAWTDPLTGNYGYTF.

The CDR3 reads CASSFAGLANDEQFF. The DNA of the CDR3 is TGTGCCAGCAGCTTCGCGGGACTAGCGAACGATGAGCAGTTCTTC. V usage is TRBV7-3 and J usage is TRBJ2-1; TRBD2 matches 10 bases. Germline V CDR1 and CDR2: SGHTA, FQGTGA. Trimming took 3 bases from V and 8 from J; bases not matched to a gene: 7. The CDR3 totals 15 residues.

This rearrangement joins TRBV29-1 to TRBJ1-2; no clear D gene. Germline lookup yields CDR1 SQVTM and CDR2 ANQGSEA. The CDR3 consists of 13 residues. V lost 4 bases, J lost 3 bases, and 12 bases lay in between. The CDR3 DNA is TGCAGCGTTGTGATAGCAGACTACTATGGCTACACCTTC. Amino acid sequence: CSVVIADYYGYTF.

This clone was picked up one time. The chain joins TRBV2 to TRBJ2-3; 11 nucleotides align to TRBD2. This CDR3 is 16 amino acids long. The V segment lost 6 bases and the J segment 5 bases; nucleotides outside the gene matches: 10. Germline assignment: CDR1 SNHLY and CDR2 FYNNEI. CDR3 region: CASSALTSGVRDTQYF. The DNA for the CDR3 is TGTGCCAGCAGCGCCCTGACTAGCGGGGTTAGAGATACGCAGTATTTT.

V usage is TRBV9 and J usage is TRBJ1-6; D is undetermined. There are 15 residues in the CDR3. CDR1 and CDR2 from the germline V gene are SGDLS and YYNGEE. V was shortened by 0 bases and J by 6 bases, with 10 bases between the two germline ends. The CDR3 reads CASSVGRIGNSPLHF. The CDR3 region has the DNA TGTGCCAGCAGCGTAGGCAGGATAGGTAATTCACCCCTCCACTTT.

This clone was found a few times. The gene calls are TRBV10-3 and TRBJ2-7, with 7 bases lining up with TRBD2. Trimming took 0 bases from V and 6 from J; bases not matched to a gene: 5. This CDR3 has 14 residues. Germline lookup yields CDR1 ENHRY and CDR2 SYGVKD. CDR3 residues: CAISESWAGVEQYF. For the CDR3, the DNA is TGTGCCATCAGTGAGTCGTGGGCGGGGGTCGAGCAGTACTTC.